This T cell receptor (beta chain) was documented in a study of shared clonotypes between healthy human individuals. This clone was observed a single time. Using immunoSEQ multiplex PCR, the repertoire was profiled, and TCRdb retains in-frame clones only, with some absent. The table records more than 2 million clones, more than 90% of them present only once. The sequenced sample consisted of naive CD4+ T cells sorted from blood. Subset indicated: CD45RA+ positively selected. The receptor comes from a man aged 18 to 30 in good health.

The CDR3 DNA follows: TGCGCCAGCAGCTGGGGTTCGGAAGCAGATACGCAGTATTTT. Translation: CASSWGSEADTQYF. The gene calls are TRBV5-1 and TRBJ2-3; the D is unclear. V was cut by 3 bases and J by 4 bases, with 12 bases left in between. The CDR3 runs to 14 residues. Germline CDR1 SGHRS, CDR2 YFSETQ.